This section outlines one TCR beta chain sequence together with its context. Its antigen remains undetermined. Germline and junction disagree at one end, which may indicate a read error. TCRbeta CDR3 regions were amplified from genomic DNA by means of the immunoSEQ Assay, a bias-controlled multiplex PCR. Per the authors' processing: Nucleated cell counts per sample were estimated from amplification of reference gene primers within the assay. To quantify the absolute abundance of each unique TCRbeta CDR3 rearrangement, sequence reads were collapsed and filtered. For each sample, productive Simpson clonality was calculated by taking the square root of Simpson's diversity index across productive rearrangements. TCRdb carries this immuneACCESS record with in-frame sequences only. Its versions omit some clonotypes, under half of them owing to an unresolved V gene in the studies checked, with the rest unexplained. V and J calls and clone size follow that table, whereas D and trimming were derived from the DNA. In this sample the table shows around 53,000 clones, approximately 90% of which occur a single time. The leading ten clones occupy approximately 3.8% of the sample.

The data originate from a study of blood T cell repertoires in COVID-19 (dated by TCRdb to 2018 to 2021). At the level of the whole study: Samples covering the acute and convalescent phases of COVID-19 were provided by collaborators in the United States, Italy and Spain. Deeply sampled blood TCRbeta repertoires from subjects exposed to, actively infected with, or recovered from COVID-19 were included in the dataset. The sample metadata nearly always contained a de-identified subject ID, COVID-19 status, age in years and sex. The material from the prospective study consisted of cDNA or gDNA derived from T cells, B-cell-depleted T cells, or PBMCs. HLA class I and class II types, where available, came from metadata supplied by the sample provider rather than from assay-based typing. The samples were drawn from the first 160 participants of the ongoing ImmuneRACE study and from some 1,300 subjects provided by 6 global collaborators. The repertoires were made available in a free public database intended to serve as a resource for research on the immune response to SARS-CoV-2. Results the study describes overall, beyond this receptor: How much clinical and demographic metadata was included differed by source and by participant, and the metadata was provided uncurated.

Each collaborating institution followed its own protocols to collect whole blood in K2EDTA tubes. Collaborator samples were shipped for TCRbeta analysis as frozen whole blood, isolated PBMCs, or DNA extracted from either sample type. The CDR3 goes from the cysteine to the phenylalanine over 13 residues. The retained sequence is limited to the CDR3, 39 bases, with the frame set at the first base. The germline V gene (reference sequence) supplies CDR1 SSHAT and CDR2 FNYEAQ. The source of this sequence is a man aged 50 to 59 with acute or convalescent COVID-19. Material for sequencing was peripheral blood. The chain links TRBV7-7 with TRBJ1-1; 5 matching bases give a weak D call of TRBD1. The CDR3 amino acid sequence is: CASSPDRHTEAFF. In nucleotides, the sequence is TGTGCTAGCAGCCCAGACAGACACACTGAAGCTTTCTTT.